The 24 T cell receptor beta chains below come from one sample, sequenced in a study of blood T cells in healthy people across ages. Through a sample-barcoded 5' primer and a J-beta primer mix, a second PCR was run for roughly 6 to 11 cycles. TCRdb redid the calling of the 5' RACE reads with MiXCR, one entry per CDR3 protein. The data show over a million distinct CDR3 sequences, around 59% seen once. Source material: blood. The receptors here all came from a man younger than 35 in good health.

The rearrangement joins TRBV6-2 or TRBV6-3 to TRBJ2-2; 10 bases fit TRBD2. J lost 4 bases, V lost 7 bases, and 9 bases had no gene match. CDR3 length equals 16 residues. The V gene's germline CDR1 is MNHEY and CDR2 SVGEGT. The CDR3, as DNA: TGTGCCAGCATTAGAGCGGGGGGGCCTACCACCGGGGAGCTGTTTTTT. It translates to CASIRAGGPTTGELFF.

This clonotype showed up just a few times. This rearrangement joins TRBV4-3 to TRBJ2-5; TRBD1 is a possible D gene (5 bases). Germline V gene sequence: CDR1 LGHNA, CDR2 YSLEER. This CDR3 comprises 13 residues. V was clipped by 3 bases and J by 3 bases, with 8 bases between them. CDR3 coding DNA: TGCGCCAGCAGCCACGACAGCGAAGAGACCCAGTACTTC. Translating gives CASSHDSEETQYF.

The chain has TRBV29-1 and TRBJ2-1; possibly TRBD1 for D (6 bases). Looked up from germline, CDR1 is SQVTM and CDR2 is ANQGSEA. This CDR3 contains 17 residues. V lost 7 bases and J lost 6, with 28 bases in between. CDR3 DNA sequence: TGCAGCGCCCTACAGGGTTTCAAAACCACCCGGGTCAATGAGCAGTTCTTC. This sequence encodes CSALQGFKTTRVNEQFF.

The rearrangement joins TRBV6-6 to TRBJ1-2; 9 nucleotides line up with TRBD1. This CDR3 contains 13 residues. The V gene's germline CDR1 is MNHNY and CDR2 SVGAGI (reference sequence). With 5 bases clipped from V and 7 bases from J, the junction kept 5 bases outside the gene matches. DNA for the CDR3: TGTGCCAGCAGTGACGGGACAGGGAGTGGCTACACCTTC. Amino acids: CASSDGTGSGYTF.

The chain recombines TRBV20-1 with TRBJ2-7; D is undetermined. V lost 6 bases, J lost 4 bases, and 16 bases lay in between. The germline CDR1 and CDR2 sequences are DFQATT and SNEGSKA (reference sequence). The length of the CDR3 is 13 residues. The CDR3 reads CSATPESRYEQYF. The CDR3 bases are TGCAGTGCCACCCCAGAAAGTCGGTACGAGCAGTACTTC.

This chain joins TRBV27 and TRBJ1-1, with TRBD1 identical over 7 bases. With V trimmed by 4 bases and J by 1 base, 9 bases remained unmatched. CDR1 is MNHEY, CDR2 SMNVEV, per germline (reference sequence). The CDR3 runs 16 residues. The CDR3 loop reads CASSSTAGTANTEAFF. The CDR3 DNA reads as TGTGCCAGCAGTTCAACAGCCGGGACAGCGAACACTGAAGCTTTCTTT.

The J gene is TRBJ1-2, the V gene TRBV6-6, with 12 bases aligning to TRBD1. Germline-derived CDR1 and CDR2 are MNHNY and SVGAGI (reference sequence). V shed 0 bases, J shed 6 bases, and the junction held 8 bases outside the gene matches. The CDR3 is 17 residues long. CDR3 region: CASSYSMSGTGGDGYTF. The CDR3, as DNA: TGTGCCAGCAGTTACTCGATGTCCGGGACAGGGGGCGATGGCTACACCTTC.

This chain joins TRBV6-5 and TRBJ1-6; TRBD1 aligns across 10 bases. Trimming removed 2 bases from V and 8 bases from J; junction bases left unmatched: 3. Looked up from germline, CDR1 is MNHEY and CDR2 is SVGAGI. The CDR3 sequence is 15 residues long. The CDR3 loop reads CASSYGGQGDSPLHF. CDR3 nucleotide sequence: TGTGCCAGCAGTTACGGCGGACAGGGGGATTCACCCCTCCACTTT.

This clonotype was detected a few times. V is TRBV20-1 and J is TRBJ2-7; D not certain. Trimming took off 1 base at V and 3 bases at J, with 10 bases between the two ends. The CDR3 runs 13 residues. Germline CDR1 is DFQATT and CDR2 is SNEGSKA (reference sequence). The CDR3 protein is CSARAPLGYEQYF. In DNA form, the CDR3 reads TGCAGTGCTAGAGCTCCCCTCGGCTACGAGCAGTACTTC.

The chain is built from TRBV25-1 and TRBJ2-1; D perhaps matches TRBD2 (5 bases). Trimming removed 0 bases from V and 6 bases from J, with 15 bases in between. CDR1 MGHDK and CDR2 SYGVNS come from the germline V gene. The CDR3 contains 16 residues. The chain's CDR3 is CASSEYRPGLVNEQFF. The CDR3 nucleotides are TGTGCCAGCAGTGAATACCGCCCGGGATTAGTCAATGAGCAGTTCTTC.

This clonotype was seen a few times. The CDR3 loop reads CASSGMMVTGGYEQYF. The CDR3 bases are TGTGCCAGCAGTGGGATGATGGTGACAGGGGGATACGAGCAGTACTTC. This chain uses TRBV6-1 with TRBJ2-7; 9 positions match TRBD1. In germline, CDR1 is MNHNS, CDR2 SASEGT. The J segment lost 4 bases and the V segment lost 4 bases, leaving 11 bases of the junction unmatched. CDR3 length equals 16 residues.

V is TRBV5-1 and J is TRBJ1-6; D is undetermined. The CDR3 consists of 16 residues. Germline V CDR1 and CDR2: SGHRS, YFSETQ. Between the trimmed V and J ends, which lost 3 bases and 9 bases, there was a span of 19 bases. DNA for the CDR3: TGCGCCAGCAGCTCTGAAGTCATGGGGTCTGGTTCACCCCTCCACTTT. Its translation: CASSSEVMGSGSPLHF.

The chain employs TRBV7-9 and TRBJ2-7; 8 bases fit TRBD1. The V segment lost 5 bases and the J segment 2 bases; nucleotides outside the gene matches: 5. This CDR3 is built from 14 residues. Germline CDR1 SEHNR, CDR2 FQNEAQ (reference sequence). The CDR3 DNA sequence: TGTGCCAGCAGCCCGGGGGACAGGCCCTACGAGCAGTACTTC. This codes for CASSPGDRPYEQYF.

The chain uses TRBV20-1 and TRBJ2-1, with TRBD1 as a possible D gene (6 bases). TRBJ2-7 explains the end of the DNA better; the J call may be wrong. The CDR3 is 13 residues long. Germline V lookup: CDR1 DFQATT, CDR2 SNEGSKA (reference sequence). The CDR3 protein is CSARAQGGYEQYF. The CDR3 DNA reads TGCAGTGCTAGAGCACAGGGTGGGTACGAGCAGTACTTC.

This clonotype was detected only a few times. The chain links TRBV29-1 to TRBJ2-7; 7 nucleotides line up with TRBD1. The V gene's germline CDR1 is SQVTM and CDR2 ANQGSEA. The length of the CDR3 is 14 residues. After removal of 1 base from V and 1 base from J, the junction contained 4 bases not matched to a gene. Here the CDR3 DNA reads TGCAGCGTTGAAGGAGGGACAGAGTCCTACGAGCAGTACTTC. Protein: CSVEGGTESYEQYF.

CDR3 nucleotides: TGCGCCAGCAGCCAATTGACTAGCGGGGACTACGAGCAGTACTTC. Translating it yields CASSQLTSGDYEQYF. The gene calls are TRBV4-1 and TRBJ2-7; 11 bases are a match to TRBD2. Germline V lookup: CDR1 MGHRA, CDR2 YSYEKL. The CDR3 spans 15 residues. The J segment lost 3 bases and the V segment lost 2 bases, leaving 3 bases of the junction unmatched.

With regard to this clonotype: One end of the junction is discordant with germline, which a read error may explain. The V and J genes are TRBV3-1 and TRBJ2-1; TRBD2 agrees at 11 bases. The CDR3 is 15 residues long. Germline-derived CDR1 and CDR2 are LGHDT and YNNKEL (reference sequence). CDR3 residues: CASNQQGLADNEQFF. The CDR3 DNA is TGTGCCAGCAACCAACAGGGACTAGCGGACAATGAGCAGTTCTTC.

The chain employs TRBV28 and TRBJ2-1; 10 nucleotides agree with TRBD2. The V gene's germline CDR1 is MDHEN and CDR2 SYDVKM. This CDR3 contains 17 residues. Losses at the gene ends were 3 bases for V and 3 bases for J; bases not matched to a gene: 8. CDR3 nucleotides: TGTGCCAGCAGTTTCCGGGCTAGCGGGGGTTTCTACAATGAGCAGTTCTTC. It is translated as CASSFRASGGFYNEQFF.

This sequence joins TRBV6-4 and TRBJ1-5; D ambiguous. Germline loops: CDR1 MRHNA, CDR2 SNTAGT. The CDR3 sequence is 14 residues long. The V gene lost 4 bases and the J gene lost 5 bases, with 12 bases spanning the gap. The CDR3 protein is CASSAKAEDQPQHF. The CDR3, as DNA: TGTGCCAGCAGTGCTAAGGCGGAGGATCAGCCCCAGCATTTT.

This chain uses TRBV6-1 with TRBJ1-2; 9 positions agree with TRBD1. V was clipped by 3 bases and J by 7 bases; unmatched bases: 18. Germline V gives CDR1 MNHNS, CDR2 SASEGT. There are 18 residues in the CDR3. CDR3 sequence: CASSEGPLRTGEIGGYTF. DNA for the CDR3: TGTGCCAGCAGTGAGGGCCCATTAAGGACAGGGGAGATCGGTGGCTACACCTTC.

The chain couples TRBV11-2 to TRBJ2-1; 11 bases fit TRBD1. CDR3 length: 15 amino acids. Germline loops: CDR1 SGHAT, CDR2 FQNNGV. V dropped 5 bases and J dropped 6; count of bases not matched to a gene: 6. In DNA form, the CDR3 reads TGTGCCAGCAGCAAGGACAGGGGGCTGATCAATGAGCAGTTCTTC. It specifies CASSKDRGLINEQFF. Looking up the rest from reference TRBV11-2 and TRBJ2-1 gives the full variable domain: EAGVAQSPRYKIIEKRQSVAFWCNPISGHATLYWYQQILGQGPKLLIQFQNNGVVDDSQLPKDRFSAERLKGVDSTLKIQPAKLEDSAVYLCASSKDRGLINEQFFGPGTRLTVL.

The CDR3 sequence: CASSLLSGTSGHNEQFF. The CDR3 nucleotides read TGTGCCAGCAGCCTCTTATCCGGGACTAGCGGCCACAATGAGCAGTTCTTC. The V call is TRBV6-1, the J call TRBJ2-1, with 11 bases that match TRBD2. V lost 6 bases to trimming and J lost 5 bases; unmatched junction nucleotides: 12. Germline V gene sequence: CDR1 MNHNS, CDR2 SASEGT. The CDR3 length is 17 residues.

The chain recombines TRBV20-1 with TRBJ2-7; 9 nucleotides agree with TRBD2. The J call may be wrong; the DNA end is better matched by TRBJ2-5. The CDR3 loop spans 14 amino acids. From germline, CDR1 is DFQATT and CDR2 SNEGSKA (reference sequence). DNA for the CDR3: TGCAGTGCTAGGACCGGGACTAGCAGGGAGACCCAGTACTTC. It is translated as CSARTGTSRETQYF.

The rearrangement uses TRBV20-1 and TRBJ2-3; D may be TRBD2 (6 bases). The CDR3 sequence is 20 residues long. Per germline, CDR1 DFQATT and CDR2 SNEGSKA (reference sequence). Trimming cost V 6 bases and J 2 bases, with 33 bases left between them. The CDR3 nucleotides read TGCAGTGCCCCACCCTTCCCTCCTTGGCCACGACTAGGCCACACAGATACGCAGTATTTT. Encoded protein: CSAPPFPPWPRLGHTDTQYF.